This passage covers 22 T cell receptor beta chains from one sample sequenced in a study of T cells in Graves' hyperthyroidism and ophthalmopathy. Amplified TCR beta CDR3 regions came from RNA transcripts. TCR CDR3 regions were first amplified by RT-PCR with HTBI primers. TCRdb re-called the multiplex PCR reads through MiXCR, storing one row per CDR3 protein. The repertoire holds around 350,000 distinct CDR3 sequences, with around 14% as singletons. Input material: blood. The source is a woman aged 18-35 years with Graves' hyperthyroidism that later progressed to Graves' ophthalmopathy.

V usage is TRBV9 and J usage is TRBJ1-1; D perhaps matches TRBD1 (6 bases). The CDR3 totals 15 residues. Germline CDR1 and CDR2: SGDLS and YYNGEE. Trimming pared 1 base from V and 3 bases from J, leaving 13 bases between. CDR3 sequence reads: CASSVKQGGDTEAFF. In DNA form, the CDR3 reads TGTGCCAGCAGCGTAAAACAGGGAGGCGACACTGAAGCTTTCTTT.

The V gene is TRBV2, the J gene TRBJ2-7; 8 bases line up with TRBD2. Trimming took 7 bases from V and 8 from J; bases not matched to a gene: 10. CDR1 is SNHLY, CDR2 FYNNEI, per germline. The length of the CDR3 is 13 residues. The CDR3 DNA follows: TGTGCCAGCACAGTAAGAGAGCGGGAGAAGCAGTACTTC. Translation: CASTVREREKQYF.

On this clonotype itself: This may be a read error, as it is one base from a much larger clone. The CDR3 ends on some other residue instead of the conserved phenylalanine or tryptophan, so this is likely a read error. The chain's CDR3 is CASSYQGREQYL. For the CDR3, the DNA is TGTGCCAGCAGCTACCAAGGTCGCGAGCAGTACCTC. The chain has TRBV3-1 and TRBJ2-7; D gene uncertain. The CDR3 is made up of 12 amino acids. V lost 5 bases and J lost 6, with 11 bases in between. Germline CDR1 reads LGHDT; CDR2 reads YNNKEL (reference sequence).

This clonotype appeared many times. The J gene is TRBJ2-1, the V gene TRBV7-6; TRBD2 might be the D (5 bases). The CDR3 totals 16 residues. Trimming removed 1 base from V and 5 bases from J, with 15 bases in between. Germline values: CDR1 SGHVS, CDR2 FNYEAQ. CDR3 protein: CASSLGRFGIHNEQFF. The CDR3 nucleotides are TGTGCCAGCAGCTTAGGACGATTCGGGATCCACAATGAGCAGTTCTTC.

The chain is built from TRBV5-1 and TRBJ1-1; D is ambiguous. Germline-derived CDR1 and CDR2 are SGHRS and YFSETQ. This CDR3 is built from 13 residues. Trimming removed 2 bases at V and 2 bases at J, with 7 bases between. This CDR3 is CASSFNINTEAFF. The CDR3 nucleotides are TGCGCCAGCAGCTTCAATATAAACACTGAAGCTTTCTTT.

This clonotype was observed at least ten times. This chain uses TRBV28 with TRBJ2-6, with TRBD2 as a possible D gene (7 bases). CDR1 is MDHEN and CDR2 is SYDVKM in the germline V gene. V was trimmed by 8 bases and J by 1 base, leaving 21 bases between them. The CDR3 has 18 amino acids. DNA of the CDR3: TGTGCCAGCTCCCTTGGGTGGGGGCGGGGGTCTGGGGCCAACGTCCTGACTTTC. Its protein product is CASSLGWGRGSGANVLTF.

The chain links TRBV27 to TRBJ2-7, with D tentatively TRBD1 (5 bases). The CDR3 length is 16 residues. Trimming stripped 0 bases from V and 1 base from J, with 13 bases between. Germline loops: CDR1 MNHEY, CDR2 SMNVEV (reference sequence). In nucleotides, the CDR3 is TGTGCCAGCAGTTTATCGATACAGGATATTTCCTACGAGCAGTACTTC. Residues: CASSLSIQDISYEQYF.

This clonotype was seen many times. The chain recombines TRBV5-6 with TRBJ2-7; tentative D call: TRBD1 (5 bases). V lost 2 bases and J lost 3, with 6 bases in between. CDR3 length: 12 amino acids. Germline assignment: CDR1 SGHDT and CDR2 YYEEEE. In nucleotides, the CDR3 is TGTGCCAGCAGCTTTAGGGGCTACGAGCAGTACTTC. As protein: CASSFRGYEQYF.

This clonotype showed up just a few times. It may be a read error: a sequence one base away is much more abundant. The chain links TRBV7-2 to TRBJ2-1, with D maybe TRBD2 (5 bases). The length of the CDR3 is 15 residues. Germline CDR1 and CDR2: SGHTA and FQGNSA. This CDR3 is CASSQDWSSYNGQFF. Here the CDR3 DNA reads TGTGCCAGCAGCCAGGACTGGAGCTCCTACAATGGGCAGTTCTTC.

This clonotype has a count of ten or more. CDR3 nucleotide sequence: TGTGCCTGGAGTGTTGGGGACGAGCAGTACTTC. The encoded protein is CAWSVGDEQYF. The chain has TRBV30 and TRBJ2-7; D not resolved. CDR1 and CDR2 (germline): GTSNPN, SVGIG (reference sequence). V was clipped by 0 bases and J by 5 bases, with 5 bases between them. CDR3 length: 11 amino acids.

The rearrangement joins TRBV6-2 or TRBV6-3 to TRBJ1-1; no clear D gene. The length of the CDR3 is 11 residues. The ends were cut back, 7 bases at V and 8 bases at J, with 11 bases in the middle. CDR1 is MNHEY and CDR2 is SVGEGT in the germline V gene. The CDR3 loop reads CASTTEFEAFF. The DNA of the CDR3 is TGTGCCAGCACCACGGAGTTCGAAGCTTTCTTT.

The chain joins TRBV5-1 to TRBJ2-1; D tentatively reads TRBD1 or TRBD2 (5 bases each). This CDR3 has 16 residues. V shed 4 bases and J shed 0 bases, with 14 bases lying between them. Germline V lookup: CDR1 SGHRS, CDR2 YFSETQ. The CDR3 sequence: CASSPGTRSSYNEQFF. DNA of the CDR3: TGCGCCAGCAGCCCCGGGACGAGGAGCTCCTACAATGAGCAGTTCTTC.

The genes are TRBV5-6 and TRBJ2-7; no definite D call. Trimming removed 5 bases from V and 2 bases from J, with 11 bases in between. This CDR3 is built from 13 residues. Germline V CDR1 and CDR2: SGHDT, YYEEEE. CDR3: CASSLPMAYEQYF. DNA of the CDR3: TGTGCCAGCAGTCTACCAATGGCCTACGAGCAGTACTTC. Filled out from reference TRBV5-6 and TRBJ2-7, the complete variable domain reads DAGVTQSPTHLIKTRGQQVTLRCSPKSGHDTVSWYQQALGQGPQFIFQYYEEEERQRGNFPDRFSGHQFPNYSSELNVNALLLGDSALYLCASSLPMAYEQYFGPGTRLTVT.

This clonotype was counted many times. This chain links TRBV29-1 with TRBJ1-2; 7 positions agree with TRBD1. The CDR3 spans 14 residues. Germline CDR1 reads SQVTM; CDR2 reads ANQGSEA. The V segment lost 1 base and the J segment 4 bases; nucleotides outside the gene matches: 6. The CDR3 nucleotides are TGCAGCGTTGAAGCGCAGGGGGAAATCTATGGCTACACCTTC. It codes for CSVEAQGEIYGYTF.

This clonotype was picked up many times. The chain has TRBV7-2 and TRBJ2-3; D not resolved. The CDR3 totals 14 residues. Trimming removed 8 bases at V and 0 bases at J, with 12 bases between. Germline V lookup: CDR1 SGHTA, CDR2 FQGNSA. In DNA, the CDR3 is TGTGCCAGCTCCGGCGGTCTTAGCACAGATACGCAGTATTTT. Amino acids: CASSGGLSTDTQYF.

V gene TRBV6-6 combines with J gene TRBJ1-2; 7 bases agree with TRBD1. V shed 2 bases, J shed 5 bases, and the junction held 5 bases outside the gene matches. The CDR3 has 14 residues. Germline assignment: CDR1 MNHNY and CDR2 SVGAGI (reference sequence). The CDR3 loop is CASSYTSTGYGYTF. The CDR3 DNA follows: TGTGCCAGCAGTTACACCTCGACAGGGTATGGCTACACCTTC.

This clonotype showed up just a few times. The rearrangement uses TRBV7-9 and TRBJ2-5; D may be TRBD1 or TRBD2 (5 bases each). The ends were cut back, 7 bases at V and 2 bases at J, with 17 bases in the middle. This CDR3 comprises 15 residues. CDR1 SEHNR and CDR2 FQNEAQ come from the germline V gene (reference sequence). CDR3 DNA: TGTGCCAGCACTCCAGAGGGGTTTAGGCAAGAGACCCAGTACTTC. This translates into CASTPEGFRQETQYF.

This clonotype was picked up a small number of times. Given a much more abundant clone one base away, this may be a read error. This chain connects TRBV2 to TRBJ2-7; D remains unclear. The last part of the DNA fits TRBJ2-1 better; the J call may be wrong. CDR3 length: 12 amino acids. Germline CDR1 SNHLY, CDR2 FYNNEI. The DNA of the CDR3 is TGTGCCAGCAGTGATACCCCCTACGAGCAGTTCTTC. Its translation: CASSDTPYEQFF.

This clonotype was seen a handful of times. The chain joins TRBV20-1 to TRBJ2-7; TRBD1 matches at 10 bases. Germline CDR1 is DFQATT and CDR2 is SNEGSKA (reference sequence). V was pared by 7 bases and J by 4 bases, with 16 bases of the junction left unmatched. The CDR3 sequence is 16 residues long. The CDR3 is CSVTHGRDRGSYEQYF. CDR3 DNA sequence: TGCAGTGTCACGCACGGCAGGGACAGGGGATCGTACGAGCAGTACTTC.

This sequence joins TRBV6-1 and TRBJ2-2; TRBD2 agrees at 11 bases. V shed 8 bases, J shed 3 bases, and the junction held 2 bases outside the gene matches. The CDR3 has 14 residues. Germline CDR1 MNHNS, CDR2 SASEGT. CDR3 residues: CASGTSGYTGELFF. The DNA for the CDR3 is TGTGCCAGCGGGACTAGCGGTTACACCGGGGAGCTGTTTTTT.

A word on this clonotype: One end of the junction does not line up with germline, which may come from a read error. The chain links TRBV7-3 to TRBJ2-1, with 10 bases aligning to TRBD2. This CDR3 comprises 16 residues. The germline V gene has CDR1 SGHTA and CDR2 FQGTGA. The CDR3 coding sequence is TGTGCCAGCAGCTTAGCAGCGGGAGGGTCCTACAATGAGCACTTCTTC. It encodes CASSLAAGGSYNEHFF.

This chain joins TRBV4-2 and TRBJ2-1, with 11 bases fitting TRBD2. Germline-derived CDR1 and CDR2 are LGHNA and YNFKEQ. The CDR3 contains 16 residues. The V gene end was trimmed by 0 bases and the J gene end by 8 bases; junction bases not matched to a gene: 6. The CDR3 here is CASSQDLLAGVDEQFF. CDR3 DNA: TGTGCCAGCAGCCAAGATTTACTAGCGGGAGTCGATGAGCAGTTCTTC.